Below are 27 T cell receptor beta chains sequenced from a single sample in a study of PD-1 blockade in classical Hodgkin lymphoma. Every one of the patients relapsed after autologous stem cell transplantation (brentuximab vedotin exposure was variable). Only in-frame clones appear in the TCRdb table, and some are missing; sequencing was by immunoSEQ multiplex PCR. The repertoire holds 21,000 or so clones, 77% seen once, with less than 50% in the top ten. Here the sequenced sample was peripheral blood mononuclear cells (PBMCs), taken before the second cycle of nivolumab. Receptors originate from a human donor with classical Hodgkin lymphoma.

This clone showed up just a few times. CDR3 sequence: CASKSGTQETQYF. The CDR3 DNA reads as TGTGCCAGCAAGTCAGGGACCCAAGAGACCCAGTACTTC. The rearrangement links TRBV2 to TRBJ2-5; D is perhaps TRBD1 or TRBD2 (5 bases each). The V end lost 7 bases, the J end lost 1 base, and 10 bases lay between the germline ends. Germline assignment: CDR1 SNHLY and CDR2 FYNNEI. This CDR3 has 13 residues.

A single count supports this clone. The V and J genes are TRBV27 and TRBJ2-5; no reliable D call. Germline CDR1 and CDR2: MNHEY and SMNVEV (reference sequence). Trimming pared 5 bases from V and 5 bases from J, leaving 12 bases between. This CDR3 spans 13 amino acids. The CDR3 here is CASSLIPRETQYF. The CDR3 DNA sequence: TGTGCCAGCAGTCTTATTCCACGGGAGACCCAGTACTTC.

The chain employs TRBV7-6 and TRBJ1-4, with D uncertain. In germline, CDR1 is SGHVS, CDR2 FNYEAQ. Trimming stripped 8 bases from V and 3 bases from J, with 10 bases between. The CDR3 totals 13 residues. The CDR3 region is CASGATSNEKLFF. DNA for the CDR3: TGTGCCAGCGGCGCGACGTCTAATGAAAAACTGTTTTTT. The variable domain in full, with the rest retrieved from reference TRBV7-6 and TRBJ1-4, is GAGVSQSPRYKVTKRGQDVALRCDPISGHVSLYWYRQALGQGPEFLTYFNYEAQQDKSGLPNDRFSAERPEGSISTLTIQRTEQRDSAMYRCASGATSNEKLFFGSGTQLSVL.

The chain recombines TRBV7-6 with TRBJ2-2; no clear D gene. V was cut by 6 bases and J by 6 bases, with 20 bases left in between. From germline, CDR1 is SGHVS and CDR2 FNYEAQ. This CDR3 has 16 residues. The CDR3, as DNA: TGTGCCAGCAGAGATCCAAGACGGCTGGAAGCCGGGGAGCTGTTTTTT. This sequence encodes CASRDPRRLEAGELFF. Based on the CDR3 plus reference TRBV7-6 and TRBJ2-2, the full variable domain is GAGVSQSPRYKVTKRGQDVALRCDPISGHVSLYWYRQALGQGPEFLTYFNYEAQQDKSGLPNDRFSAERPEGSISTLTIQRTEQRDSAMYRCASRDPRRLEAGELFFGEGSRLTVL.

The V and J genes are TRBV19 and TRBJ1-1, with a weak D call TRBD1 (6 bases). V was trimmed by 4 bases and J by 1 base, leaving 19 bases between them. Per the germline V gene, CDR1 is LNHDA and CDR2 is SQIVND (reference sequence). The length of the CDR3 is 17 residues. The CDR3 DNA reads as TGTGCCAGTAGTACCCTGACAGGTTGGGGGAAGAACACTGAAGCTTTCTTT. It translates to CASSTLTGWGKNTEAFF. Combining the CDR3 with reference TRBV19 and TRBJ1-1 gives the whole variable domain DGGITQSPKYLFRKEGQNVTLSCEQNLNHDAMYWYRQDPGQGLRLIYYSQIVNDFQKGDIAEGYSVSREKKESFPLTVTSAQKNPTAFYLCASSTLTGWGKNTEAFFGQGTRLTVV.

The CDR3 protein is CASSLYRDRFSGNTIYF. In nucleotides, the CDR3 is TGTGCCAGCAGCCTTTACCGGGACAGGTTCTCTGGAAACACCATATATTTT. The rearrangement uses TRBV14 and TRBJ1-3; 8 bases are a match to TRBD1. The CDR3 is 17 amino acids. Trimming removed 4 bases from V and 0 bases from J; junction bases left unmatched: 8. Per germline, CDR1 SGHDN and CDR2 FVKESK.

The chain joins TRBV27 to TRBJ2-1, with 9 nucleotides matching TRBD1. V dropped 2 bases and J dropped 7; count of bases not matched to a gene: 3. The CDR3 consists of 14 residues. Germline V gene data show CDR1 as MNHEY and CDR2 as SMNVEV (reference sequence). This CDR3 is CASSLRDRVNEQFF. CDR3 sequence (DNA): TGTGCCAGCAGTTTAAGGGACAGGGTTAATGAGCAGTTCTTC.

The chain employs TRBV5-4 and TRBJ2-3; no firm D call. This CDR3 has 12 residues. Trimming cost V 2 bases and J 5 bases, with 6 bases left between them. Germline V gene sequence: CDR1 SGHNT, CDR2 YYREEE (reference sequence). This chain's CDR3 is CASSFLGDTQYF. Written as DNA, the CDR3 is TGTGCCAGCAGCTTTTTGGGAGATACGCAGTATTTT. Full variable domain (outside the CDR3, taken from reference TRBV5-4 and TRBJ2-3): ETGVTQSPTHLIKTRGQQVTLRCSSQSGHNTVSWYQQALGQGPQFIFQYYREEENGRGNFPPRFSGLQFPNYSSELNVNALELDDSALYLCASSFLGDTQYFGPGTRLTVL.

The CDR3 spells CASSMGSGELFF. The CDR3 DNA sequence: TGTGCCAGTAGTATGGGAAGCGGGGAGCTGTTTTTT. The chain carries TRBV19 and TRBJ2-2; no clear D. This CDR3 has 12 residues. CDR1 and CDR2 from the germline V gene are LNHDA and SQIVND (reference sequence). V gave up 3 bases and J gave up 7 bases, with 6 bases separating them.

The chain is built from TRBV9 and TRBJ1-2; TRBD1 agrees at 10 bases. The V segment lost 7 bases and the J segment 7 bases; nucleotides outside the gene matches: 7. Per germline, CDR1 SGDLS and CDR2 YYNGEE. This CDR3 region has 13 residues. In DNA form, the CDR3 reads TGTGCCAGCGACCCGGGACAGGGGTTTGGCTACACCTTC. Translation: CASDPGQGFGYTF.

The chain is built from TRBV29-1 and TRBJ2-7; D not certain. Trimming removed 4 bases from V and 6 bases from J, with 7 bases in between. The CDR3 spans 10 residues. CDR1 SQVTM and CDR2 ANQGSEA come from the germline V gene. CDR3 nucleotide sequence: TGCAGCGTTGTGGCCGCCGAGCAGTACTTC. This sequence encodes CSVVAAEQYF.

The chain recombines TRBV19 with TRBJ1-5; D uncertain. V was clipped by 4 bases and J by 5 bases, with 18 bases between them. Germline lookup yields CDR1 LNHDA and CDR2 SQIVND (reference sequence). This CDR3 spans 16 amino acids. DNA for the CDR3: TGTGCCAGTAGTAGAGCCACAGTGCACCCTCATCAGCCCCAGCATTTT. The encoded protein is CASSRATVHPHQPQHF.

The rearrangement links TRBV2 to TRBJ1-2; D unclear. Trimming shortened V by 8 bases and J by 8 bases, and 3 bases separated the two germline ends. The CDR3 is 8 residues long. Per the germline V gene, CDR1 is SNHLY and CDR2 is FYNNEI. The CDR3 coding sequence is TGTGCCAGCGGGGGCTACACCTTC. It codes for CASGGYTF.

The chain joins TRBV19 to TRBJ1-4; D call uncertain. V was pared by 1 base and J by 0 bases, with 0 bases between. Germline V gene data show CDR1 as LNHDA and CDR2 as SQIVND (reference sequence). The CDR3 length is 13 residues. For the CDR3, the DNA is TGTGCCAGTAGTATAGCAACTAATGAAAAACTGTTTTTT. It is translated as CASSIATNEKLFF.

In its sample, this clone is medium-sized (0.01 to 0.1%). The CDR3, as DNA: TGTGCCAGGCGGGCAGAAAACACAGATACGCAGTATTTT. Amino acid sequence: CARRAENTDTQYF. The V gene is TRBV2, the J gene TRBJ2-3; D is possibly TRBD2 (5 bases). The V gene's germline CDR1 is SNHLY and CDR2 FYNNEI. This CDR3 region has 13 residues. V lost 9 bases and J 2 bases, leaving 12 bases between the germline ends.

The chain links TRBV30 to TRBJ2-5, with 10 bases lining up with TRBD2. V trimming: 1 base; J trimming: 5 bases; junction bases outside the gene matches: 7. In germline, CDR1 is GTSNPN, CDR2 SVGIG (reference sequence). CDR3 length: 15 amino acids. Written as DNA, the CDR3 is TGTGCCTGGAGTGGAAGCGGGGGGGCCCGGGAGACCCAGTACTTC. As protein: CAWSGSGGARETQYF.

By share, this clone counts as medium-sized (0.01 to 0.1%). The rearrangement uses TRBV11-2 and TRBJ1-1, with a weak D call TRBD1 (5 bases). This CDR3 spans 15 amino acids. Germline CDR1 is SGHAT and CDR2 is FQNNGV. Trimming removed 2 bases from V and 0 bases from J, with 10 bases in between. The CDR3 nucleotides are TGTGCCAGCAGCTTATTCGGGACCATGAACACTGAAGCTTTCTTT. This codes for CASSLFGTMNTEAFF.

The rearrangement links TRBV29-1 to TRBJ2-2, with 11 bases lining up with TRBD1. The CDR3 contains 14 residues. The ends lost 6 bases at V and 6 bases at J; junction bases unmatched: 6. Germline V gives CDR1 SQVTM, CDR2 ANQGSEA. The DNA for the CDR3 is TGCAGCGTGGCGCCGGGACAGGGGGCCGGGGAGCTGTTTTTT. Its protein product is CSVAPGQGAGELFF.

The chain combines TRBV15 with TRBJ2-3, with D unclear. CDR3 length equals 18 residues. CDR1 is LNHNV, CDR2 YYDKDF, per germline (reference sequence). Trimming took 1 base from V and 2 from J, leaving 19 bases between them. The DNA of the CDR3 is TGTGCCACCAGCAGAGGAGCACCGGGCTGGGAATACACAGATACGCAGTATTTT. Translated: CATSRGAPGWEYTDTQYF.

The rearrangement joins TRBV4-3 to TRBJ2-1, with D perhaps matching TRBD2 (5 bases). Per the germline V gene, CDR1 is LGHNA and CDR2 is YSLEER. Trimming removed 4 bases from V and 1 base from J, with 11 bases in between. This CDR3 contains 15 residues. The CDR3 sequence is CASSLVAQSYNEQFF. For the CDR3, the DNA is TGCGCCAGCAGCCTTGTAGCGCAATCCTACAATGAGCAGTTCTTC.

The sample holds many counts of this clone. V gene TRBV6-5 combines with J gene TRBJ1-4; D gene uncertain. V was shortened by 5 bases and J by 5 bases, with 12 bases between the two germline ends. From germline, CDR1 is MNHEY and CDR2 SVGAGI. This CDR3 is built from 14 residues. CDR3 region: CASSPGNKNEKLFF. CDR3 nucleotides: TGTGCCAGCAGTCCCGGGAACAAAAATGAAAAACTGTTTTTT.

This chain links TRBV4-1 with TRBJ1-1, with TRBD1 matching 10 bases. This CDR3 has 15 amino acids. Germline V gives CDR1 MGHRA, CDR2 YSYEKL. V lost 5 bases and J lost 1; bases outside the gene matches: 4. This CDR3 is CASSYRQGANTEAFF. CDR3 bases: TGCGCCAGCAGCTACCGACAGGGGGCGAACACTGAAGCTTTCTTT.

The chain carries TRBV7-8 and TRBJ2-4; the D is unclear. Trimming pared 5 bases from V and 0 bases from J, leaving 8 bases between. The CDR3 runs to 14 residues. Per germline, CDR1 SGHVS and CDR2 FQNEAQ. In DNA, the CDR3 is TGTGCCAGCAGCCCTCTGGGAGCCAAAAACATTCAGTACTTC. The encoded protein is CASSPLGAKNIQYF. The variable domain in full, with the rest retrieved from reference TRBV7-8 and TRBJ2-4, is GAGVSQSPRYKVAKRGQDVALRCDPISGHVSLFWYQQALGQGPEFLTYFQNEAQLDKSGLPSDRFFAERPEGSVSTLKIQRTQQEDSAVYLCASSPLGAKNIQYFGAGTRLSVL.

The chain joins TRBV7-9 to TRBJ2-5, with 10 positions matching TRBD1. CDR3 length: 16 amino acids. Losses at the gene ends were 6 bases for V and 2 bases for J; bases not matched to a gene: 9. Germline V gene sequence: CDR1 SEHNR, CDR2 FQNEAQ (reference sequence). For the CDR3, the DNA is TGTGCCAGCAGTCTTTACCGGGACAGGGGACAAGAGACCCAGTACTTC. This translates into CASSLYRDRGQETQYF.

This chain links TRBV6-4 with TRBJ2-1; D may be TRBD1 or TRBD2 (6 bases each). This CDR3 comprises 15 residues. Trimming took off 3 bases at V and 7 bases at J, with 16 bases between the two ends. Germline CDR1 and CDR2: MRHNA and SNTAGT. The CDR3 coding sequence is TGTGCCAGCAGTGAACAATGGGGGGCTGGGAATGAGCAGTTCTTC. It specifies CASSEQWGAGNEQFF.

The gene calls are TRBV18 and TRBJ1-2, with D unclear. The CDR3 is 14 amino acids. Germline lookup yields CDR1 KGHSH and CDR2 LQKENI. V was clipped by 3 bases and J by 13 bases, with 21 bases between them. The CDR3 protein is CASSPPLGTAGGTF. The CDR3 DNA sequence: TGTGCCAGCTCACCCCCCCTGGGCACCGCCGGTGGCACCTTC.

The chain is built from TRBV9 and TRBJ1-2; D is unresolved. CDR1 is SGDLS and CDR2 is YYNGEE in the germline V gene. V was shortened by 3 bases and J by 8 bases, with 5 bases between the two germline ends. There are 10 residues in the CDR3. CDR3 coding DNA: TGTGCCAGCAGCGGTCAGGGCTACACCTTC. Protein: CASSGQGYTF. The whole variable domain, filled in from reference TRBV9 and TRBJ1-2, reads DSGVTQTPKHLITATGQRVTLRCSPRSGDLSVYWYQQSLDQGLQFLIQYYNGEERAKGNILERFSAQQFPDLHSELNLSSLELGDSALYFCASSGQGYTFGSGTRLTVV.